This T cell receptor (beta chain) is drawn from a study of blood T cell repertoires in COVID-19. CDR1 SGHTA and CDR2 FQGNSA come from the germline V gene. This CDR3 has 14 amino acids. The V and J ends lost 1 base and 0 bases respectively, with 5 bases between them. Study processing details: The authors estimated nucleated cell counts from reference gene primer amplification. Clones were read by immunoSEQ multiplex PCR, and TCRdb kept only the in-frame ones, dropping some. Clone size and the V and J calls come from that table; the DNA yielded D and trimming. The table records approximately 110,000 clones, 65% to 90% of them present only once.

Source material: peripheral blood. The sequence derives from a man at least 80 years old with acute or convalescent COVID-19. This rearrangement joins TRBV7-2 to TRBJ2-3; no clear D gene. The CDR3, as DNA: TGTGCCAGCAGCTTAGGGCAGAGCACAGATACGCAGTATTTT. Protein product: CASSLGQSTDTQYF. Complete variable domain (other parts from reference TRBV7-2 and TRBJ2-3): GAGVSQSPSNKVTEKGKDVELRCDPISGHTALYWYRQSLGQGLEFLIYFQGNSAPDKSGLPSDRFSAERTGGSVSTLTIQRTQQEDSAVYLCASSLGQSTDTQYFGPGTRLTVL.